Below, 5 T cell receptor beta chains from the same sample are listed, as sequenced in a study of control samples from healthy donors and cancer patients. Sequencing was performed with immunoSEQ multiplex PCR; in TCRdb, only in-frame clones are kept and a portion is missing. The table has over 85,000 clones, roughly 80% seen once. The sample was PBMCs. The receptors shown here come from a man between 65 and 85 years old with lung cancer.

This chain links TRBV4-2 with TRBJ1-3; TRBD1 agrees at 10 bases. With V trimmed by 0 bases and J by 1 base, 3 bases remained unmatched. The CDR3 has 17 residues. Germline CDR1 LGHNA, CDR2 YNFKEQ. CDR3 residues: CASSQDLGQGSGNTIYF. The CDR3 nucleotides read TGTGCCAGCAGCCAAGATTTGGGACAGGGGTCTGGAAACACCATATATTTT.

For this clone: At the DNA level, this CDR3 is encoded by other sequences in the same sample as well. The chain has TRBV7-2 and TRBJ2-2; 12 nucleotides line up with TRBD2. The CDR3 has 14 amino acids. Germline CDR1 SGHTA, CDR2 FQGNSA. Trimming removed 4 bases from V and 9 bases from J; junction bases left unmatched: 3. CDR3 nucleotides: TGTGCCAGCAGCTCTAGCGGGGGGGCGCGGGAGCTGTTTTTT. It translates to CASSSSGGARELFF.

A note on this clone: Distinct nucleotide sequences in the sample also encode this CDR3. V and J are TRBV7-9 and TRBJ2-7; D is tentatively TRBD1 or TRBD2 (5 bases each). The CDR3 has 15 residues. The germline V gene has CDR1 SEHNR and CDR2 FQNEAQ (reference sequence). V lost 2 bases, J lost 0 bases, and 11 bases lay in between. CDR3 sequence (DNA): TGTGCCAGCAGCTTAACGACGGGGACCTCCTACGAGCAGTACTTC. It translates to CASSLTTGTSYEQYF. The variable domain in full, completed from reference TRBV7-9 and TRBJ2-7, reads DTGVSQNPRHKITKRGQNVTFRCDPISEHNRLYWYRQTLGQGPEFLTYFQNEAQLEKSRLLSDRFSAERPKGSFSTLEIQRTEQGDSAMYLCASSLTTGTSYEQYFGPGTRLTVT.

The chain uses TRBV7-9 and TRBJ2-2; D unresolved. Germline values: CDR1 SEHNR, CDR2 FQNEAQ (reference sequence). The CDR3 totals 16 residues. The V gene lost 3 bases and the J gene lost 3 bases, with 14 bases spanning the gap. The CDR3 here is CASSFTAGSYTGELFF. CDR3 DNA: TGTGCCAGCAGCTTCACCGCAGGTTCTTACACCGGGGAGCTGTTTTTT.

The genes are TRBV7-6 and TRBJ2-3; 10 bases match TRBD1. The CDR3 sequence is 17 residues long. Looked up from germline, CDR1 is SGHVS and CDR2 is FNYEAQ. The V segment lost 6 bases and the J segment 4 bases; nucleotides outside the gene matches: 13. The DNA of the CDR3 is TGTGCCAGCAGTCGAAACGGACAGGGGGTAAACCCAGATACGCAGTATTTT. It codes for CASSRNGQGVNPDTQYF.